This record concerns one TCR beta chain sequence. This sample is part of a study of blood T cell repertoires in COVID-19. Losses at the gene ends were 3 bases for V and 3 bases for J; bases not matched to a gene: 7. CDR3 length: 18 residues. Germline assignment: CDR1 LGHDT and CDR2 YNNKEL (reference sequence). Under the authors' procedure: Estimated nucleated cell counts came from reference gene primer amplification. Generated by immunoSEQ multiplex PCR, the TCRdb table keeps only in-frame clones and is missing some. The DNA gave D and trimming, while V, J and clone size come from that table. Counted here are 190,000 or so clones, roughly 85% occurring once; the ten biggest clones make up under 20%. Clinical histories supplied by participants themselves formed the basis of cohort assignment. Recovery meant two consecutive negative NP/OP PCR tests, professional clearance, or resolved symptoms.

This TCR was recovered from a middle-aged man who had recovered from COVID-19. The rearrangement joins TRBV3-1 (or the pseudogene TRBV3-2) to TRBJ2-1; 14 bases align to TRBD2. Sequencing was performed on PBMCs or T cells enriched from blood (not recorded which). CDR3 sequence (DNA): TGTGCCAGCAGCCAGGCGGGACTAGCGGGAGCTGGCTACAATGAGCAGTTCTTC. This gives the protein CASSQAGLAGAGYNEQFF.